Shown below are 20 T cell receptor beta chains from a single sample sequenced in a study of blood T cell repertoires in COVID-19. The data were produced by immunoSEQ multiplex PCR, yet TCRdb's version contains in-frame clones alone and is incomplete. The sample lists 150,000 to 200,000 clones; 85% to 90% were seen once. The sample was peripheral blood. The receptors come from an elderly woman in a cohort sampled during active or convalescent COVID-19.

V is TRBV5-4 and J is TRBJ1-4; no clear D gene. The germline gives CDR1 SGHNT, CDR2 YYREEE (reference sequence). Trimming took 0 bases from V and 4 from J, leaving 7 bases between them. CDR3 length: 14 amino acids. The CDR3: CASSLGEGNEKLFF. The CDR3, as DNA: TGTGCCAGCAGCTTGGGCGAGGGTAATGAAAAACTGTTTTTT.

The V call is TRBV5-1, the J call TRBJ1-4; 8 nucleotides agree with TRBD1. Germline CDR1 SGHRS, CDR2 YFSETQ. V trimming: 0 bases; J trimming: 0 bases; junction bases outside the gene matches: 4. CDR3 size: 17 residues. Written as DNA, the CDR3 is TGCGCCAGCAGCTTGGACAGGGGGTTAACAACTAATGAAAAACTGTTTTTT. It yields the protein CASSLDRGLTTNEKLFF.

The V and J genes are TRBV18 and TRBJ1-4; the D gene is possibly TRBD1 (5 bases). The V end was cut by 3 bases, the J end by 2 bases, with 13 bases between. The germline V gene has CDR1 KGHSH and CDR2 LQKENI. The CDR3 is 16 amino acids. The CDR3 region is CASSPFSGTTNEKLFF. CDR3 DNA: TGTGCCAGCTCACCCTTCTCAGGGACTACTAATGAAAAACTGTTTTTT. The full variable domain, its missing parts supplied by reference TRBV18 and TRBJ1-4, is NAGVMQNPRHLVRRRGQEARLRCSPMKGHSHVYWYRQLPEEGLKFMVYLQKENIIDESGMPKERFSAEFPKEGPSILRIQQVVRGDSAAYFCASSPFSGTTNEKLFFGSGTQLSVL.

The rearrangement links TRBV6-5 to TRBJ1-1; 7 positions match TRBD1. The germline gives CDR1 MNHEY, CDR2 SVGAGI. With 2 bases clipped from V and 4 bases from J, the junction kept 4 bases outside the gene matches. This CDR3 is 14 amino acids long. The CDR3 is CASSYEGQFTEAFF. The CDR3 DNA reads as TGTGCCAGCAGTTACGAGGGACAGTTCACTGAAGCTTTCTTT.

The CDR3 nucleotides are TGTGCCAGCTCACCAAACTGGGGACAGGGATCTAATGAGCAGTTCTTC. Translation: CASSPNWGQGSNEQFF. This sequence joins TRBV18 and TRBJ2-1, with 9 bases identical to TRBD1. Germline CDR1 and CDR2: KGHSH and LQKENI. V shed 2 bases and J 7 bases; nucleotides not matched to a gene: 9. The CDR3 covers 16 residues.

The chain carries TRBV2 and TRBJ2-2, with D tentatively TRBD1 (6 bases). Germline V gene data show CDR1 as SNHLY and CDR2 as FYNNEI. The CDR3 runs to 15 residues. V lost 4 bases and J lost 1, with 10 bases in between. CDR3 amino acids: CASSVRGGNTGELFF. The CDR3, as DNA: TGTGCCAGCAGTGTAAGAGGGGGGAACACCGGGGAGCTGTTTTTT.

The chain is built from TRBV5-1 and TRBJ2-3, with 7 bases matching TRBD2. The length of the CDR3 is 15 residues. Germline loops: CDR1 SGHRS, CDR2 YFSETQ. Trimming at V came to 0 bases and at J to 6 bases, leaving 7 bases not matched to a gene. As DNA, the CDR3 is TGCGCCAGCAGCTTGGGTGGGAGGGCGGTGGATACGCAGTATTTT. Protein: CASSLGGRAVDTQYF.

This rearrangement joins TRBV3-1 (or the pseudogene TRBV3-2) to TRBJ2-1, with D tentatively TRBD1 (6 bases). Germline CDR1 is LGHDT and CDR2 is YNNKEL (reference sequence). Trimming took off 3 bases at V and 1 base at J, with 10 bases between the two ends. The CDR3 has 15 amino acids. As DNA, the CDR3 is TGTGCCAGCAGCCACCGACAGGTATCCTACAATGAGCAGTTCTTC. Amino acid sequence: CASSHRQVSYNEQFF.

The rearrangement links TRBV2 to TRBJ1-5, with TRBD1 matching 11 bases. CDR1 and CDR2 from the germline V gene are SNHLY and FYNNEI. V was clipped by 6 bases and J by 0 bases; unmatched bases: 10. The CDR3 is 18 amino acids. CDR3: CASRGGQGAFYSNQPQHF. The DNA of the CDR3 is TGTGCCAGCAGGGGCGGACAGGGGGCATTTTATAGCAATCAGCCCCAGCATTTT.

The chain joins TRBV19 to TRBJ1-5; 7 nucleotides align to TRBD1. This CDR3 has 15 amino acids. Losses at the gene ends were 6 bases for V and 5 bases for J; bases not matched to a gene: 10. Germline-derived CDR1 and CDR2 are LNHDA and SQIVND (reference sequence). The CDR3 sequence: CASRGTVDYDQPQHF. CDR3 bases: TGTGCCAGTAGGGGGACAGTCGACTACGATCAGCCCCAGCATTTT.

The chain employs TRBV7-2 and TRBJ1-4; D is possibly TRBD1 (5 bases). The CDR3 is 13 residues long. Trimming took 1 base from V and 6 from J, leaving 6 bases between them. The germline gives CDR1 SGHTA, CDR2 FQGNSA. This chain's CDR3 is CASSLETDEKLFF. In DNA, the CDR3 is TGTGCCAGCAGCTTAGAGACAGATGAAAAACTGTTTTTT.

CDR3 protein: CASTPPGILATNEKLFF. The CDR3 bases are TGTGCCAGCACCCCCCCGGGTATTCTTGCAACTAATGAAAAACTGTTTTTT. The rearrangement joins TRBV27 to TRBJ1-4, with D hard to call. CDR1 and CDR2 (germline): MNHEY, SMNVEV (reference sequence). There are 17 residues in the CDR3. With 7 bases removed from V and 0 bases from J, the gap between germline ends came to 18 bases.

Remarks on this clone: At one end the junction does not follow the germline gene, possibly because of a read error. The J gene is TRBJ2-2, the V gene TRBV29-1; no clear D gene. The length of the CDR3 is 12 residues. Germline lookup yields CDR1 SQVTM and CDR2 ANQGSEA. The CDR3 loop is CNVERSTGELFF. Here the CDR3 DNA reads TGCAACGTTGAACGGAGCACCGGGGAGCTGTTTTTT.

DNA of the CDR3: TGTGCCAGTAGTATAGTAGGGCCCAGGGGTGGGCAGCCCCAGCATTTT. It yields the protein CASSIVGPRGGQPQHF. V usage is TRBV19 and J usage is TRBJ1-5; a weak D match, TRBD1 (6 bases). V was pared by 1 base and J by 7 bases, with 17 bases between. This CDR3 contains 16 residues. Germline-derived CDR1 and CDR2 are LNHDA and SQIVND (reference sequence).

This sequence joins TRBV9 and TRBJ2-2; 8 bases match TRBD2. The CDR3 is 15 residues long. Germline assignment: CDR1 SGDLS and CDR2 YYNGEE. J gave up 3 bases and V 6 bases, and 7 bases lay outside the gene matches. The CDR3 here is CASNGGGPDTGELFF. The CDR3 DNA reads TGTGCCAGCAATGGCGGGGGGCCCGACACCGGGGAGCTGTTTTTT. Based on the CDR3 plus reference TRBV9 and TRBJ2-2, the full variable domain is DSGVTQTPKHLITATGQRVTLRCSPRSGDLSVYWYQQSLDQGLQFLIQYYNGEERAKGNILERFSAQQFPDLHSELNLSSLELGDSALYFCASNGGGPDTGELFFGEGSRLTVL.

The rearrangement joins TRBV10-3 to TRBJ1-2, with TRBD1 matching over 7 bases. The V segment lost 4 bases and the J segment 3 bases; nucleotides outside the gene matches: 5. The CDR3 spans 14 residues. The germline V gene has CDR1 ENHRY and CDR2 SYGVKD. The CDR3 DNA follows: TGTGCCATCAGTGCGGGGGACAGTGACTATGGCTACACCTTC. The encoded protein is CAISAGDSDYGYTF.

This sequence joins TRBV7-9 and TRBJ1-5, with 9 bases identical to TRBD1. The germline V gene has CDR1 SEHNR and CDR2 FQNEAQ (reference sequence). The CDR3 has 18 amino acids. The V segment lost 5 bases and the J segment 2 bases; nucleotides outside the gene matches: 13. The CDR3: CASSLGTGIAIRNQPQHF. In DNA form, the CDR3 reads TGTGCCAGCAGCCTCGGGACAGGGATCGCAATTCGCAATCAGCCCCAGCATTTT.

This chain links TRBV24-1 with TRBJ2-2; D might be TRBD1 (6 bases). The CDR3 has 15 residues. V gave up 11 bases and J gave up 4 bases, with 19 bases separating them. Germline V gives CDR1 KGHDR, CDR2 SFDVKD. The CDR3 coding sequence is TGTGCCATTTCCGGACAGCCCGCGAGCACCGGGGAGCTGTTTTTT. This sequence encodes CAISGQPASTGELFF.

The CDR3 is CSTGQGDTEAFF. The CDR3 bases are TGCAGCACCGGACAGGGGGACACTGAAGCTTTCTTT. The J gene is TRBJ1-1, the V gene TRBV29-1; 10 bases are a match to TRBD1. There are 12 residues in the CDR3. With V trimmed by 8 bases and J by 3 bases, 3 bases remained unmatched. CDR1 SQVTM and CDR2 ANQGSEA come from the germline V gene.

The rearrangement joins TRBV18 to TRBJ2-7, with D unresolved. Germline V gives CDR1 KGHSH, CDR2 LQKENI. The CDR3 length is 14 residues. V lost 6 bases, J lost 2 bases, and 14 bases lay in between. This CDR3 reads CASSPATQAYEQYV. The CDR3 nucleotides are TGTGCCAGCTCGCCGGCGACGCAGGCCTACGAGCAGTACGTC.